A selection of T cell receptor beta chains follows, all from one sample in a study of identical twins. TCRdb re-analysed the 5' RACE reads in MiXCR, keeping a single row per CDR3 protein. This table has some 1,600,000 distinct CDR3 sequences, less than 40% appearing once. The sample comprised cord blood. The origin of the receptors is a newborn girl in good health. CDR3s include the opening cysteine and the closing phenylalanine or tryptophan. Fields, in order: D gene, CDR3 length, V gene, J gene, clone size, CDR3 protein, CDR3 DNA. D genes are given only for firm matches. Expanded clones get a size class; other rows say once, few or many, or leave the size out.

D: -
length: 16
V: TRBV24-1
J: TRBJ2-7
size: -
CDR3: CATSDSGHASSYEQYF
DNA: TGTGCCACCAGTGATTCTGGGCACGCGAGCTCCTACGAGCAGTACTTC

D: -
length: 13
V: TRBV3-1
J: TRBJ1-6
size: once
CDR3: CASSRQEASPLHF
DNA: TGTGCCAGCAGCCGTCAGGAGGCCTCACCCCTCCACTTT

D: TRBD1
length: 16
V: TRBV5-1
J: TRBJ2-1
size: -
CDR3: CASSSHRGRAYNEQFF
DNA: TGCGCCAGCAGCTCCCACAGGGGGCGAGCCTACAATGAGCAGTTCTTC

D: -
length: 11
V: TRBV6-1
J: TRBJ1-3
size: once
CDR3: CAGKSGNTIYF
DNA: TGTGCCGGCAAGTCTGGAAACACCATATATTTT

D: -
length: 14
V: TRBV5-6
J: TRBJ2-7
size: -
CDR3: CASSVERSYNEQYF
DNA: TGTGCCAGCAGCGTCGAGCGCTCCTACAATGAGCAGTACTTC

D: TRBD2
length: 19
V: TRBV28
J: TRBJ2-7
size: -
CDR3: CASSFPTRLAGVRSYEQYF
DNA: TGTGCCAGCAGTTTCCCCACTCGACTCGCGGGAGTGCGGAGCTACGAGCAGTACTTC

D: -
length: 16
V: TRBV20-1
J: TRBJ2-3
size: -
CDR3: CSARDRQAFSTDTQYF
DNA: TGCAGTGCTAGAGACAGACAGGCGTTTAGCACAGATACGCAGTATTTT

D: TRBD2
length: 15
V: TRBV20-1
J: TRBJ2-1
size: -
CDR3: CSAKTSGGARNEQFF
DNA: TGCAGTGCGAAAACTAGCGGGGGGGCTAGGAATGAGCAGTTCTTC

D: TRBD2
length: 19
V: TRBV24-1
J: TRBJ2-3
size: once
CDR3: CATSDPRNLVAGVPDTQYF
DNA: TGTGCCACCAGTGATCCTCGAAATCTTGTAGCGGGGGTCCCAGATACGCAGTATTTT

D: -
length: 16
V: TRBV5-4
J: TRBJ1-2
size: -
CDR3: CASSPRVPISQGGYTF
DNA: TGTGCCAGCAGCCCCCGGGTTCCAATTTCTCAGGGTGGCTACACCTTC

D: TRBD1
length: 17
V: TRBV6-1
J: TRBJ1-2
size: few
CDR3: CASSDSLGQGGLYGYTF
DNA: TGTGCCAGCAGTGATTCCCTAGGACAGGGAGGACTCTATGGCTACACCTTC

D: TRBD2
length: 16
V: TRBV12-3/TRBV12-4
J: TRBJ2-3
size: many
CDR3: CASSSGLRGRTDTQYF
DNA: TGTGCCAGCAGTTCGGGACTACGAGGGAGAACAGATACGCAGTATTTT

D: -
length: 17
V: TRBV14
J: TRBJ2-7
size: -
CDR3: CAGSQDGGVAEGYEQYF
DNA: TGTGCCGGCAGCCAAGATGGGGGAGTAGCGGAAGGCTACGAGCAGTACTTC

D: -
length: 15
V: TRBV12-3/TRBV12-4
J: TRBJ2-1
size: many
CDR3: CASRAGLSSYNEQFF
DNA: TGTGCCAGCAGGGCCGGCTTAAGCTCCTACAATGAGCAGTTCTTC

D: -
length: 14
V: TRBV9
J: TRBJ2-3
size: many
CDR3: CASSVEVSTDTQYF
DNA: TGTGCCAGCAGCGTAGAAGTGAGCACAGATACGCAGTATTTT

D: -
length: 15
V: TRBV14
J: TRBJ2-7
size: -
CDR3: CASSQSRGSYNEQYF
DNA: TGTGCCAGCAGCCAGTCGCGGGGCTCCTACAATGAGCAGTACTTC

D: -
length: 13
V: TRBV10-3
J: TRBJ2-1
size: few
CDR3: CAISGPPYNEQFF
DNA: TGTGCCATCAGTGGTCCTCCCTACAATGAGCAGTTCTTC

D: -
length: 14
V: TRBV10-3
J: TRBJ2-1
size: -
CDR3: CAISASSGYNEQFF
DNA: TGTGCCATCAGTGCCTCGTCCGGCTACAATGAGCAGTTCTTC

D: -
length: 13
V: TRBV9
J: TRBJ1-4
size: -
CDR3: CTRSPGGREKLFF
DNA: TGTACCAGGTCCCCCGGGGGGCGAGAAAAACTGTTTTTT

D: -
length: 14
V: TRBV12-3/TRBV12-4
J: TRBJ2-3
size: many
CDR3: CASSLSQGADTQYF
DNA: TGTGCCAGCAGTTTGTCCCAGGGCGCAGATACGCAGTATTTT

D: -
length: 13
V: TRBV7-9
J: TRBJ2-1
size: -
CDR3: CASSLKGNNEQFF
DNA: TGTGCCAGCAGCTTAAAAGGAAACAATGAGCAGTTCTTC

D: -
length: 16
V: TRBV11-2
J: TRBJ2-5
size: once
CDR3: CASSFPGAHSRGAQYF
DNA: TGTGCCAGCAGCTTCCCAGGGGCTCACTCACGAGGGGCCCAGTACTTC

D: TRBD1
length: 13
V: TRBV11-1
J: TRBJ1-1
size: few
CDR3: CASSRGDSFEAFF
DNA: TGTGCCAGCAGCCGAGGGGACAGCTTTGAAGCTTTCTTT

D: -
length: 13
V: TRBV5-1
J: TRBJ1-2
size: -
CDR3: CASSGSQGGGYTF
DNA: TGCGCCAGCAGCGGCTCACAGGGTGGTGGCTACACCTTC

D: -
length: 14
V: TRBV25-1
J: TRBJ2-1
size: -
CDR3: CASSPSAAYNEQFF
DNA: TGTGCCAGCAGTCCTAGCGCCGCCTACAATGAGCAGTTCTTC

D: -
length: 17
V: TRBV21-1
J: TRBJ2-1
size: -
CDR3: CASSQPAGERLYNEQFF
DNA: TGTGCCAGCAGCCAGCCTGCAGGGGAGAGGTTATACAATGAGCAGTTCTTC

D: TRBD1
length: 15
V: TRBV6-6
J: TRBJ1-1
size: few
CDR3: CASSNLDRERTEAFF
DNA: TGTGCCAGCAGTAACCTCGACAGGGAAAGGACTGAAGCTTTCTTT

D: -
length: 14
V: TRBV20-1
J: TRBJ2-7
size: many
CDR3: CSALNQQGIYEQYF
DNA: TGCAGTGCCCTAAACCAGCAGGGGATCTACGAGCAGTACTTC

D: TRBD1
length: 18
V: TRBV11-2
J: TRBJ2-3
size: -
CDR3: CASSKHGTGYLSTDTQYF
DNA: TGTGCCAGCAGCAAACACGGGACAGGCTATCTTAGCACAGATACGCAGTATTTT

D: TRBD1
length: 17
V: TRBV27
J: TRBJ1-1
size: -
CDR3: CASSPRQGANGNTEAFF
DNA: TGTGCCAGCAGTCCTAGACAGGGGGCAAATGGGAACACTGAAGCTTTCTTT

D: TRBD2
length: 20
V: TRBV11-2
J: TRBJ2-3
size: -
CDR3: CACSLAPLGLAGEPLFTQYF
DNA: TGTGCCTGCAGCTTAGCCCCTTTGGGACTAGCGGGAGAACCTTTGTTTACGCAGTATTTT

D: -
length: 15
V: TRBV2
J: TRBJ2-1
size: few
CDR3: CASTLGGVTYNEQFF
DNA: TGTGCCAGCACCCTAGGGGGGGTAACCTACAATGAGCAGTTCTTC

D: -
length: 14
V: TRBV6-6
J: TRBJ2-5
size: -
CDR3: CASSYGSSQETQYF
DNA: TGTGCCAGCAGTTACGGGTCGTCCCAAGAGACCCAGTACTTC

D: TRBD1
length: 12
V: TRBV20-1
J: TRBJ2-5
size: -
CDR3: CSARDRQGAQYF
DNA: TGCAGTGCTAGAGATCGCCAGGGGGCCCAGTACTTC

D: TRBD1
length: 14
V: TRBV9
J: TRBJ2-5
size: -
CDR3: CASGATGGQETQYF
DNA: TGTGCCAGCGGCGCGACAGGGGGCCAAGAGACCCAGTACTTC

D: -
length: 16
V: TRBV21-1
J: TRBJ2-5
size: few
CDR3: CASSKALCRGQETQYF
DNA: TGTGCCAGCAGCAAAGCGCTTTGCAGGGGGCAAGAGACCCAGTACTTC

D: TRBD2
length: 15
V: TRBV27
J: TRBJ2-3
size: few
CDR3: CASSLGRGSSDTQYF
DNA: TGTGCCAGCAGTTTAGGACGCGGGAGCTCAGATACGCAGTATTTT